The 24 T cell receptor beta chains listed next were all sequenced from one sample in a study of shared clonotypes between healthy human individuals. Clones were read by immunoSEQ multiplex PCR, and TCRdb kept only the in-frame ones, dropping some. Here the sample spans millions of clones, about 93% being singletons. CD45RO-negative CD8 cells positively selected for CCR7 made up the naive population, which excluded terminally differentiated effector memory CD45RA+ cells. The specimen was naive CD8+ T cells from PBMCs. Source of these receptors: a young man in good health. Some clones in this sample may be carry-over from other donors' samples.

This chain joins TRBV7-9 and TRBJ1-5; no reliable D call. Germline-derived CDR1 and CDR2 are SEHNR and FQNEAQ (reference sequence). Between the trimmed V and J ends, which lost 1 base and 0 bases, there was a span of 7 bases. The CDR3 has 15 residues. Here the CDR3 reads CASSLEVYSNQPQHF. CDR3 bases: TGTGCCAGCAGCTTAGAGGTGTATAGCAATCAGCCCCAGCATTTT.

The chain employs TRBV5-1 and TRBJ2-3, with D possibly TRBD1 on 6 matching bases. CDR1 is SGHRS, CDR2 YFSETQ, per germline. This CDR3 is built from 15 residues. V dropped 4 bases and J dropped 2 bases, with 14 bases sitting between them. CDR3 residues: CASSPATGFTDTQYF. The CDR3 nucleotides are TGCGCCAGCAGCCCGGCGACAGGATTCACAGATACGCAGTATTTT.

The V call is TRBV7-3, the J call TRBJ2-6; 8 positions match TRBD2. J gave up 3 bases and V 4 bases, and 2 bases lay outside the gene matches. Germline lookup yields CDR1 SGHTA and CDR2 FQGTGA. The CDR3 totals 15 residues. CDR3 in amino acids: CASSYLAGGANVLTF. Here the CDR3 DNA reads TGTGCCAGCAGCTACCTAGCGGGTGGGGCCAACGTCCTGACTTTC.

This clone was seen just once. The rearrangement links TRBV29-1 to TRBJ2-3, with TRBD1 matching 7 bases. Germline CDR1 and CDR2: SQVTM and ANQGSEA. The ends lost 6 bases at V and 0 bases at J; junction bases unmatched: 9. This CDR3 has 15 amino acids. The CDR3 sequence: CSVQDRRTSTDTQYF. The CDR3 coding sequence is TGCAGCGTCCAGGACAGGCGAACTAGCACAGATACGCAGTATTTT.

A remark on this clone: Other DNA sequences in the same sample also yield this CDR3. The CDR3 DNA reads TGTGCCAGCAGTCTTAGCTATGGCTACACCTTC. Encoded protein: CASSLSYGYTF. The rearrangement links TRBV28 to TRBJ1-2; D remains unclear. The CDR3 is 11 amino acids. Germline-derived CDR1 and CDR2 are MDHEN and SYDVKM. The V gene lost 5 bases and the J gene lost 4 bases, with 5 bases spanning the gap.

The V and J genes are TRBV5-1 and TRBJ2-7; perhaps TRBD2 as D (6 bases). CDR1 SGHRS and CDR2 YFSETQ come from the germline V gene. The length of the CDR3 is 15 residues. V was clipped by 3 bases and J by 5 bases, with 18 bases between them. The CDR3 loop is CASSSGGLPLHEQYF. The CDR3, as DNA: TGCGCCAGCAGCTCCGGAGGACTACCTCTCCACGAGCAGTACTTC.

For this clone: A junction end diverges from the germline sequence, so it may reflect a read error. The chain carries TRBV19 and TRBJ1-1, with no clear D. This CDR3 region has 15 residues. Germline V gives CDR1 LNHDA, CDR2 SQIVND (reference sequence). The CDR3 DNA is TGTGCCGGTAGTATTTTCCGACCGCCGAACACTGAAGCTTTCTTT. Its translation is CAGSIFRPPNTEAFF.

Here the CDR3 DNA reads TGTGCCAGCACGGACAGGTCTTGGTCCGAGCAGTACTTC. Translating it yields CASTDRSWSEQYF. V gene TRBV2 combines with J gene TRBJ2-7; 7 nucleotides align to TRBD1. CDR1 and CDR2 (germline): SNHLY, FYNNEI. This CDR3 is 13 amino acids long. Trimming cost V 7 bases and J 6 bases; bases outside gene matches: 9.

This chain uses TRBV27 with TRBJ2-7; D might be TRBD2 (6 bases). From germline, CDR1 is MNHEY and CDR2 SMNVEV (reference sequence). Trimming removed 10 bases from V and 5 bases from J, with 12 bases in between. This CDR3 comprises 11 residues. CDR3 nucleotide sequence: TGTGCCACCACGTGGGGGGACGAGCAGTACTTC. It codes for CATTWGDEQYF.

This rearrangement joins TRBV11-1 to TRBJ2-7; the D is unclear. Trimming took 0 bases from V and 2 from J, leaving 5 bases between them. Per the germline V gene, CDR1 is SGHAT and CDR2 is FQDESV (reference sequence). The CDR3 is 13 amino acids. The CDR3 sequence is CASSLAAPYEQYF. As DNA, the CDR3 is TGTGCCAGCAGCTTAGCGGCCCCCTACGAGCAGTACTTC.

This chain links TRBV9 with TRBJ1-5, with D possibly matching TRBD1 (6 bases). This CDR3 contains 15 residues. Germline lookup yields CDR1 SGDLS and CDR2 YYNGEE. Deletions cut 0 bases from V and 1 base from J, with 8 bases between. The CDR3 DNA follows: TGTGCCAGCAGCGTAGAGGGGGAGAGCAATCAGCCCCAGCATTTT. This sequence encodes CASSVEGESNQPQHF.

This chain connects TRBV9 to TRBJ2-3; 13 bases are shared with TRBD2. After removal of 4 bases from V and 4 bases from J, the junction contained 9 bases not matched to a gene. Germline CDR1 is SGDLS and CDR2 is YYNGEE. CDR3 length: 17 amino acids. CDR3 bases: TGTGCCAGCAGCCCTATAGGACTAGCGGGAGTACCAGATACGCAGTATTTT. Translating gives CASSPIGLAGVPDTQYF.

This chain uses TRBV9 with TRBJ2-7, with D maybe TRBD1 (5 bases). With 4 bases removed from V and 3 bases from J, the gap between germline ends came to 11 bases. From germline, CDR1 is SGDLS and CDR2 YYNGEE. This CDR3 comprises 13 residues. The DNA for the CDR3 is TGTGCCAGCAGCCCCACCGACAGCTACGAGCAGTACTTC. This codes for CASSPTDSYEQYF.

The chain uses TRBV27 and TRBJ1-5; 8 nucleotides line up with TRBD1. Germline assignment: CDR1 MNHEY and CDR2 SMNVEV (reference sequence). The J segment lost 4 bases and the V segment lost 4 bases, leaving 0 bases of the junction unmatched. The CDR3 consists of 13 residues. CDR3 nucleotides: TGTGCCAGCAGTTGGACAGGGAATCAGCCCCAGCATTTT. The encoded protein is CASSWTGNQPQHF.

The CDR3 bases are TGTGCCAGCAGCCCGGGCCCCGGTGATCTTTACGAGCAGTACTTC. Its translation is CASSPGPGDLYEQYF. This chain joins TRBV6-4 and TRBJ2-7, with D hard to call. The V and J ends lost 6 bases and 4 bases respectively, with 19 bases between them. The germline gives CDR1 MRHNA, CDR2 SNTAGT. The CDR3 spans 15 residues.

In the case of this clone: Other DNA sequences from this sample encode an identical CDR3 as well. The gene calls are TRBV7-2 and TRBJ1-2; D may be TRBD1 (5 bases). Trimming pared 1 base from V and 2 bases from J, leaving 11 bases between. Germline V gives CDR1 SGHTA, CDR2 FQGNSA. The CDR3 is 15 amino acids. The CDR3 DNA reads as TGTGCCAGCAGCTTAGTTAGGGGTCCCAACTATGGCTACACCTTC. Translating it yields CASSLVRGPNYGYTF.

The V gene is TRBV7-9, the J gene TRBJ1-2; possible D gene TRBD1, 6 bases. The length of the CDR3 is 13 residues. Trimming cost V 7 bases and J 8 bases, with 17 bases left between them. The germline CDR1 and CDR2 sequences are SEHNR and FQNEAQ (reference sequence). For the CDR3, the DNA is TGTGCCAGCACCCCCAGGAAGGGGGTCGGCTACACCTTC. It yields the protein CASTPRKGVGYTF.

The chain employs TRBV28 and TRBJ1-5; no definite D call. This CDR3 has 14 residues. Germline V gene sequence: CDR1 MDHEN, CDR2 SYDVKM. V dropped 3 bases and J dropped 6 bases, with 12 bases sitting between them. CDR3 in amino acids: CASSFPVMSQPQHF. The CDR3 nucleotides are TGTGCCAGCAGTTTCCCCGTGATGTCTCAGCCCCAGCATTTT.

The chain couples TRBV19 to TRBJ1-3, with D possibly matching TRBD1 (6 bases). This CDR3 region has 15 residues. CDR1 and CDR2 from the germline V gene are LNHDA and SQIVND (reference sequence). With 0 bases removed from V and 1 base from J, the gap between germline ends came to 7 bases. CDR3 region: CASSIEGQSGNTIYF. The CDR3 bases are TGTGCCAGTAGTATAGAAGGACAGTCTGGAAACACCATATATTTT.

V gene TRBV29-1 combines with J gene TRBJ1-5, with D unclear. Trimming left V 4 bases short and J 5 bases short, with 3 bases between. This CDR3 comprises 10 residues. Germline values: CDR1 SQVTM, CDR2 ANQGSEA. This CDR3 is CSVGHQPQHF. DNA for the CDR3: TGCAGCGTTGGCCATCAGCCCCAGCATTTT. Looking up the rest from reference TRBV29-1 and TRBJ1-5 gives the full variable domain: SAVISQKPSRDICQRGTSLTIQCQVDSQVTMMFWYRQQPGQSLTLIATANQGSEATYESGFVIDKFPISRPNLTFSTLTVSNMSPEDSSIYLCSVGHQPQHFGDGTRLSIL.

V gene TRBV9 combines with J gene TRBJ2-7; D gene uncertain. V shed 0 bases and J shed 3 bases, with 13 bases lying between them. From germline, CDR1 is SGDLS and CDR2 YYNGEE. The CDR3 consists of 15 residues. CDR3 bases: TGTGCCAGCAGCGTAGGGAAGTTCTCCCTCTACGAGCAGTACTTC. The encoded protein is CASSVGKFSLYEQYF. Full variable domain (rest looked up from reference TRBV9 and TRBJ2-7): DSGVTQTPKHLITATGQRVTLRCSPRSGDLSVYWYQQSLDQGLQFLIQYYNGEERAKGNILERFSAQQFPDLHSELNLSSLELGDSALYFCASSVGKFSLYEQYFGPGTRLTVT.

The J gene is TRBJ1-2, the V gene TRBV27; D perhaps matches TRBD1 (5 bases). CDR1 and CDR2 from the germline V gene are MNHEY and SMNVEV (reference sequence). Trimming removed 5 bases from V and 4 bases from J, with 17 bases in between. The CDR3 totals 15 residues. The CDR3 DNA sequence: TGTGCCAGCAGTCAGACAGCCGATAGCCGCTATGGCTACACCTTC. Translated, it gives CASSQTADSRYGYTF.

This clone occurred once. CDR3: CASSPRDRVPNEQFF. The CDR3 nucleotides read TGCGCCAGCAGCCCCCGGGACAGGGTCCCCAATGAGCAGTTCTTC. This rearrangement joins TRBV4-1 to TRBJ2-1; 9 bases align to TRBD1. V trimming: 4 bases; J trimming: 6 bases; junction bases outside the gene matches: 7. This CDR3 spans 15 amino acids. The germline V gene encodes CDR1 MGHRA and CDR2 YSYEKL.

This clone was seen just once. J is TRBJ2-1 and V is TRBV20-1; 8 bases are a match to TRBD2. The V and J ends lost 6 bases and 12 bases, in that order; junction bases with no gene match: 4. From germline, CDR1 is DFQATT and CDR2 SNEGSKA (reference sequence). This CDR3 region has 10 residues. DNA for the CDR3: TGCAGTGCACTGGCGGGAGGGCAGTTCTTC. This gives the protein CSALAGGQFF.